The table lists the clone carrying this TCR beta chain with a few counts. Antigen unknown. This sample stems from a study of T cells after yellow fever vaccination. Findings of the study overall: Abundant contaminating clonotypes from the bulk population could appear in FACS-sorted repertoires. Weaker in magnitude, the secondary response showed a faster peak on day 5 versus 15. Clones from primary vaccination mostly reappeared after the booster (around 96% CD4, less than 90% CD8).

TCRdb re-derived calls from the 5' RACE reads in MiXCR, one entry per CDR3 protein. The sample has roughly 500,000 distinct CDR3 sequences; 15% to 20% are singletons. Trimming left V 0 bases short and J 5 bases short, with 8 bases between. The length of the CDR3 is 14 residues. CDR1 is SGHKS and CDR2 is YYEKEE in the germline V gene (reference sequence). The clonotype comes from a man in his thirties or forties who received the YFV17D yellow fever vaccine. The sequencing here drew on PBMCs, taken 15 days after the yellow fever booster vaccination. The chain carries TRBV5-5 and TRBJ1-4; D is ambiguous. This CDR3 is CASSLVGINEKLFF. Here the CDR3 DNA reads TGTGCCAGCAGCTTGGTAGGGATCAATGAAAAACTGTTTTTT.